A selection of T cell receptor beta chains follows, all from one sample in a study of T cell responses to AZD1222 COVID-19 vaccine. The table came from immunoSEQ multiplex PCR; TCRdb's copy has only in-frame clones and leaves some out. The table has approximately 160,000 clones, about 92% seen once. The specimen was peripheral blood, collected on day 0 of AZD1222 vaccination. Receptor source: an adult in good health. CDR3s include the opening cysteine and the closing phenylalanine or tryptophan. The D gene is left open where the match is weak.

J	D	V	CDR3
TRBJ2-5	NA	TRBV27	CASSRAQSGPQETQYF
TRBJ1-6	NA	TRBV3-1/TRBV3-2	CASSQGCREHSSLHF
TRBJ2-5	TRBD1	TRBV11-3	CASSGQGRETQYF
TRBJ1-2	NA	TRBV30	CAWSKGRLSYGYTF
TRBJ2-3	TRBD2	TRBV19	CASNSRGGPSTDTQYF
TRBJ1-3	NA	TRBV6-5	CASSLRRGNTIYF
TRBJ1-5	NA	TRBV28	CASSLASPGNQPQHF
TRBJ2-7	NA	TRBV2	CASSTIAGEQYF
TRBJ2-7	TRBD2	TRBV5-1	CASSGGAGGFSYEQYF
TRBJ2-7	NA	TRBV7-2	CASSPTRGALGQYF
TRBJ2-3	NA	TRBV29-1	CSVAGLVTDTQYF
TRBJ1-2	TRBD1	TRBV29-1	CSVEKGQGATTNGYTF
TRBJ2-3	NA	TRBV12-3/TRBV12-4	CASSYDDTDTQYF
TRBJ1-5	NA	TRBV2	CASSDAGAYQPQHF
TRBJ1-5	NA	TRBV29-1	CSVRDFNQPQHF
TRBJ2-7	TRBD2	TRBV6-5	CASSYSRLAGDEQYF
TRBJ2-2	NA	TRBV5-1	CASSLVADLSGELFF
TRBJ1-1	NA	TRBV19	CASTREIKIRMNTEAFF
TRBJ1-2	NA	TRBV12-5	CASGLVRPLQTPNYGYTF
TRBJ1-1	TRBD1	TRBV29-1	CSAGGQGGKGTEAFF
TRBJ1-1	NA	TRBV2	CASRVVGEGTEAFF
TRBJ1-3	NA	TRBV27	CASGPGYSGNTIYF
TRBJ1-1	NA	TRBV14	CASSHKLQGGAFF